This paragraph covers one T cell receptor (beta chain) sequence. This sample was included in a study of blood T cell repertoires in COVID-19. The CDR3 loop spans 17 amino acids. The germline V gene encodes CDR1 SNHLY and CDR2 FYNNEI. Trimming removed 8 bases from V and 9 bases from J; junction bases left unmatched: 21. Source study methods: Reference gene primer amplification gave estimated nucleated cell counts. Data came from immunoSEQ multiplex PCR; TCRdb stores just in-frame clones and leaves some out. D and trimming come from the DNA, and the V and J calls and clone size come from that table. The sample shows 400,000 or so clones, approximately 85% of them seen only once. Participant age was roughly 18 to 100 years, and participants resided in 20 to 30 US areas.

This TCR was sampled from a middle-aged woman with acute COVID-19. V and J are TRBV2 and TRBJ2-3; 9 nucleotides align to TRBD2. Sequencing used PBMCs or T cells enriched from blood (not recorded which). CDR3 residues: CASLGLHWRGGTGTQYF. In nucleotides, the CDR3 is TGTGCCAGCTTAGGGCTCCACTGGCGGGGGGGAACGGGCACGCAGTATTTT. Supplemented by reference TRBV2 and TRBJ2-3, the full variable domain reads EPEVTQTPSHQVTQMGQEVILRCVPISNHLYFYWYRQILGQKVEFLVSFYNNEISEKSEIFDDQFSVERPDGSNFTLKIRSTKLEDSAMYFCASLGLHWRGGTGTQYFGPGTRLTVL.